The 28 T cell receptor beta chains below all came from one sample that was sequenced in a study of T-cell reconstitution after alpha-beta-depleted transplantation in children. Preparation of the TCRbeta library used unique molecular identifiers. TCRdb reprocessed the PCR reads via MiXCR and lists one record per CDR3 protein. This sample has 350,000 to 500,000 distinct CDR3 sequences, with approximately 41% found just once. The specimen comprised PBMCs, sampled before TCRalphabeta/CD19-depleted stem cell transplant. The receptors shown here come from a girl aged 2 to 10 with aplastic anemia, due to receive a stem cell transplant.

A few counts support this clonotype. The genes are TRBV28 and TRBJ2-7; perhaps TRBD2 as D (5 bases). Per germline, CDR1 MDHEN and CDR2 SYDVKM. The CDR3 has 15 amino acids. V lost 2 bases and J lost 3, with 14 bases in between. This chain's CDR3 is CASSLSVGNRYEQYF. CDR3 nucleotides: TGTGCCAGCAGTTTAAGCGTCGGGAATCGCTACGAGCAGTACTTC. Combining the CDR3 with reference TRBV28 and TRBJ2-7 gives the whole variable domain DVKVTQSSRYLVKRTGEKVFLECVQDMDHENMFWYRQDPGLGLRLIYFSYDVKMKEKGDIPEGYSVSREKKERFSLILESASTNQTSMYLCASSLSVGNRYEQYFGPGTRLTVT.

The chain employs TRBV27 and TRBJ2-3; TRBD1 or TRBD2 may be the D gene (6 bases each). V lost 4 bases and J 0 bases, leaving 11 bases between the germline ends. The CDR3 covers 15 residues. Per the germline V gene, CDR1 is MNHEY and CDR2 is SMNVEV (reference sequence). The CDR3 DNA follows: TGTGCCAGCAGTTCCCGGGGGCGCAGCACAGATACGCAGTATTTT. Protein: CASSSRGRSTDTQYF.

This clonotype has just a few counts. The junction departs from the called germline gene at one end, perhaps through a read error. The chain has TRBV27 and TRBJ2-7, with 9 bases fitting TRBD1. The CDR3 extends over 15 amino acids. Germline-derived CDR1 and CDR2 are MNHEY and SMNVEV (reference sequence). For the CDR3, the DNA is TGTTCCAGCAGTCAGGACAGGGGAATATCCCGGGAGCAGTACTTC. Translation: CSSSQDRGISREQYF.

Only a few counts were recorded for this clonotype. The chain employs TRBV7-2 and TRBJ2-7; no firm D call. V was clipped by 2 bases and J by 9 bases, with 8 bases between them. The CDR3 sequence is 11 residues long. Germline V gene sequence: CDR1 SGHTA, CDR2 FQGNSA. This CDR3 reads CASSLQLGQYF. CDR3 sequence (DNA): TGTGCCAGCAGCTTACAGCTCGGGCAGTACTTC.

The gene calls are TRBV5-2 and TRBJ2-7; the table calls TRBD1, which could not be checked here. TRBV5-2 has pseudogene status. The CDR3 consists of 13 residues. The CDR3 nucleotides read TGTGCCATGGGCTCCGGGTTTCCCTACGAGCAGTACTTC. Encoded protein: CAMGSGFPYEQYF.

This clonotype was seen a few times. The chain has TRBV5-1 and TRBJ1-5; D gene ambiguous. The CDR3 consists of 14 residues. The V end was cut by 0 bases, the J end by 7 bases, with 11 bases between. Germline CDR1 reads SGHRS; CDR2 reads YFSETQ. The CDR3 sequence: CASSLDPSGQPQHF. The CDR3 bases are TGCGCCAGCAGCTTGGACCCTTCGGGCCAGCCCCAGCATTTT.

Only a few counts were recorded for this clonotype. CDR3 in amino acids: CASSLRRGPDQPQHF. The CDR3 DNA sequence: TGTGCCAGCAGCTTACGGAGGGGCCCTGACCAGCCCCAGCATTTT. The chain combines TRBV7-2 with TRBJ1-5; D perhaps matches TRBD1 (5 bases). Germline lookup yields CDR1 SGHTA and CDR2 FQGNSA. The CDR3 extends over 15 amino acids. The V end was cut by 2 bases, the J end by 7 bases, with 15 bases between.

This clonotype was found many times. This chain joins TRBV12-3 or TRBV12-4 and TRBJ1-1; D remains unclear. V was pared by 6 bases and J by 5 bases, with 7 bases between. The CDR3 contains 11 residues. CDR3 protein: CASRGVTEAFF. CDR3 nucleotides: TGTGCCAGCAGGGGTGTAACTGAAGCTTTCTTT.

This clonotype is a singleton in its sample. The CDR3 spells CASSPTRLAGAYNEQFF. The CDR3 DNA sequence: TGTGCCAGCAGCCCCACCCGGCTAGCGGGGGCCTACAATGAGCAGTTCTTC. V usage is TRBV7-9 and J usage is TRBJ2-1, with 10 bases identical to TRBD2. V shed 5 bases, J shed 2 bases, and the junction held 9 bases outside the gene matches. CDR3 size: 17 residues. Germline V gives CDR1 SEHNR, CDR2 FQNEAQ (reference sequence).

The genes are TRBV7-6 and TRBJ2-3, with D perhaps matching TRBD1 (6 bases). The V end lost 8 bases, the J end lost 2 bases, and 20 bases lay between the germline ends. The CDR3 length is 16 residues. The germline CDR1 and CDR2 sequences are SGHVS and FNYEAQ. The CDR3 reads CASAIGPRGYTDTQYF. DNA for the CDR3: TGTGCCAGCGCCATTGGTCCCAGGGGATACACAGATACGCAGTATTTT. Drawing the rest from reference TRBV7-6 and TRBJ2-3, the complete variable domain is GAGVSQSPRYKVTKRGQDVALRCDPISGHVSLYWYRQALGQGPEFLTYFNYEAQQDKSGLPNDRFSAERPEGSISTLTIQRTEQRDSAMYRCASAIGPRGYTDTQYFGPGTRLTVL.

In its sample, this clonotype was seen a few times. As DNA, the CDR3 is TGCAGCGCCTCGGGGGAAGAGACCCAGTACTTC. It encodes CSASGEETQYF. J is TRBJ2-5 and V is TRBV29-1; tentatively, D is TRBD2 (6 bases). Per the germline V gene, CDR1 is SQVTM and CDR2 is ANQGSEA. Trimming stripped 7 bases from V and 3 bases from J, with 9 bases between. This CDR3 is 11 amino acids long.

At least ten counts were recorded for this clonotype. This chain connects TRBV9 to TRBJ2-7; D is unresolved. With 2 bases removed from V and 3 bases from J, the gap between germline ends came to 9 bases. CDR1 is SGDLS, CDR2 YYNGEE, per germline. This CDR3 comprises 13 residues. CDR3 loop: CASSVGLDYEQYF. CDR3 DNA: TGTGCCAGCAGCGTGGGTTTAGACTACGAGCAGTACTTC.

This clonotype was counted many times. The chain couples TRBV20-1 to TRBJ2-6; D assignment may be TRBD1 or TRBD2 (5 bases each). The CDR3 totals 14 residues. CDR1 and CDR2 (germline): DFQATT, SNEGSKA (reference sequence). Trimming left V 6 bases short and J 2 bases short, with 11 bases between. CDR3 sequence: CSAPMGAGANVLTF. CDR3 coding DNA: TGCAGTGCCCCAATGGGGGCTGGGGCCAACGTCCTGACTTTC.

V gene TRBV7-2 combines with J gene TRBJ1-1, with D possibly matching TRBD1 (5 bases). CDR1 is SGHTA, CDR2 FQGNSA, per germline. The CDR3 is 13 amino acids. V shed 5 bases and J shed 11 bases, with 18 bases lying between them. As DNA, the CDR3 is TGTGCCAGCAGCAGAGAGGCAGGGCCAGACGCTTTCTTT. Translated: CASSREAGPDAFF.

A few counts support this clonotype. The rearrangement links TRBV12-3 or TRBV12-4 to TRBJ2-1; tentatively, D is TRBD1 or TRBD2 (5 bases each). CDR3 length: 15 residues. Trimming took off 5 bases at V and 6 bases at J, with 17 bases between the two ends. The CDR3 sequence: CASSPTGPLGNEQFF. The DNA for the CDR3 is TGTGCCAGCAGTCCTACGGGACCCCTCGGCAATGAGCAGTTCTTC.

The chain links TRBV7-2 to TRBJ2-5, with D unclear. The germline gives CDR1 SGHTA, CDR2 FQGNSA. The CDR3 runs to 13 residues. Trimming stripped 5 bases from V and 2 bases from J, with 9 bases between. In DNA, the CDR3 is TGTGCCAGCAGCCAGCCCACACAAGAGACCCAGTACTTC. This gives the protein CASSQPTQETQYF. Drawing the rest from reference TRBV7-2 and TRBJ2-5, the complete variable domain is GAGVSQSPSNKVTEKGKDVELRCDPISGHTALYWYRQSLGQGLEFLIYFQGNSAPDKSGLPSDRFSAERTGGSVSTLTIQRTQQEDSAVYLCASSQPTQETQYFGPGTRLLVL.

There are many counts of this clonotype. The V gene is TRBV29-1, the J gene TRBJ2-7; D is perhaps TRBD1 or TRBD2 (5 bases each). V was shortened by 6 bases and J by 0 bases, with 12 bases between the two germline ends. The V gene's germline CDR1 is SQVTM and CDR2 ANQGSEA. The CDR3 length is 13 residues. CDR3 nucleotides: TGCAGCGTCCCCGGGGCGAGCTCCTACGAGCAGTACTTC. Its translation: CSVPGASSYEQYF.

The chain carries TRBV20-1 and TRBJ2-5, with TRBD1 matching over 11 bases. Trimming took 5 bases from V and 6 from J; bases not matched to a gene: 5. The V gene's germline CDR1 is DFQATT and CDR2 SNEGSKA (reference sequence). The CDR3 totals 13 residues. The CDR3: CSAADRGQKTQYF. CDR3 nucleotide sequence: TGCAGTGCTGCGGACAGGGGGCAGAAGACCCAGTACTTC.

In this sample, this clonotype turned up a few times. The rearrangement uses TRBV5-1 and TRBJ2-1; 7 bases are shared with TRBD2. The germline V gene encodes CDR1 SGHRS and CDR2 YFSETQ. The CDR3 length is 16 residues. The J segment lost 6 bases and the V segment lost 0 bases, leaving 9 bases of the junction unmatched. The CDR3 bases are TGCGCCAGCAGCTTGGTGGGAGGGCCCATTTTCAATGAGCAGTTCTTC. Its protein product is CASSLVGGPIFNEQFF.

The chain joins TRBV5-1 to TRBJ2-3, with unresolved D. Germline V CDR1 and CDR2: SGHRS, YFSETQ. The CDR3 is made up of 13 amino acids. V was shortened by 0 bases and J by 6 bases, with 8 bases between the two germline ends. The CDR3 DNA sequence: TGCGCCAGCAGCTTGGCCAGTCGGGATACGCAGTATTTT. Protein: CASSLASRDTQYF.

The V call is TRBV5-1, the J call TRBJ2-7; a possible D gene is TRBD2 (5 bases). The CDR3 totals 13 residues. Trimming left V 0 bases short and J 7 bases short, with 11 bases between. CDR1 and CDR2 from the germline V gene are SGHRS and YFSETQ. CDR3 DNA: TGCGCCAGCAGCTTGGACTCACCGGGGGAGCAGTACTTC. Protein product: CASSLDSPGEQYF.

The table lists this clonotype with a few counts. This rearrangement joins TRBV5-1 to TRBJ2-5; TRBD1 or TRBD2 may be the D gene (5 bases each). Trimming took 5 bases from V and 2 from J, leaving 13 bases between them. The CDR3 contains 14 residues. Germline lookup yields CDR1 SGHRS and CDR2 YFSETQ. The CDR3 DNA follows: TGCGCCAGCAGGGTCGGGGCTGCGCAAGAGACCCAGTACTTC. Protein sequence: CASRVGAAQETQYF.

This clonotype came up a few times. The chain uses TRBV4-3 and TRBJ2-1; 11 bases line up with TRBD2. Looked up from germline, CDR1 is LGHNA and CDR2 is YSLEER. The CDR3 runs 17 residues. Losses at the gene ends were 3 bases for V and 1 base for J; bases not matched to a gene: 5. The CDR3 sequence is CASSHLAGGPSYNEQFF. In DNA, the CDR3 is TGCGCCAGCAGCCATTTAGCGGGAGGGCCATCCTACAATGAGCAGTTCTTC.

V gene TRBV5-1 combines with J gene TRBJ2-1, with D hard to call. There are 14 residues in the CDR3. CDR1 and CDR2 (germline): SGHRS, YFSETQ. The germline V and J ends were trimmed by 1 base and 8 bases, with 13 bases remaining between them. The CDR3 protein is CASSLNAPQDEQFF. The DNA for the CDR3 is TGCGCCAGCAGCTTGAACGCTCCCCAGGATGAGCAGTTCTTC.

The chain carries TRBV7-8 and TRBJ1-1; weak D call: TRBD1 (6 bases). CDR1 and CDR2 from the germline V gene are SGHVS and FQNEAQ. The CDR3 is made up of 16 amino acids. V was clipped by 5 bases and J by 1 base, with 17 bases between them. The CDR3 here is CASSPNLRGSNTEAFF. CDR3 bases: TGTGCCAGCAGCCCCAACCTAAGGGGGTCGAACACTGAAGCTTTCTTT.

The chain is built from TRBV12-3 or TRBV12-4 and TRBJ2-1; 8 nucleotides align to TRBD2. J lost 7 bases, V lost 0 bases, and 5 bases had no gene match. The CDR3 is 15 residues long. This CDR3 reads CASSLAAGGGNEQFF. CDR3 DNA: TGTGCCAGCAGTTTAGCGGCGGGAGGCGGGAATGAGCAGTTCTTC.

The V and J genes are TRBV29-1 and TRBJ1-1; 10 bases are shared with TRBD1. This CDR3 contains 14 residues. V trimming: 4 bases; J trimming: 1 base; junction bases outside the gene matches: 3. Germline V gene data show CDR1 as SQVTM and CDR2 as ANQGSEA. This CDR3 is CSVGRTGGNTEAFF. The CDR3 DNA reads TGCAGCGTTGGGCGGACAGGGGGGAACACTGAAGCTTTCTTT. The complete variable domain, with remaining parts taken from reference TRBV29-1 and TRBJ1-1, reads SAVISQKPSRDICQRGTSLTIQCQVDSQVTMMFWYRQQPGQSLTLIATANQGSEATYESGFVIDKFPISRPNLTFSTLTVSNMSPEDSSIYLCSVGRTGGNTEAFFGQGTRLTVV.

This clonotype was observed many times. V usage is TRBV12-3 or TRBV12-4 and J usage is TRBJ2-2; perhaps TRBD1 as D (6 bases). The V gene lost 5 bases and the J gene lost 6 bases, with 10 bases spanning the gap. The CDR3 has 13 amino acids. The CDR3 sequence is CASSAQGPGELFF. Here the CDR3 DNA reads TGTGCCAGCAGTGCTCAGGGGCCCGGGGAGCTGTTTTTT.